This T cell receptor beta chain was recovered during a study of blood T cell repertoires in COVID-19. For the study at large: Material from acute and convalescent COVID-19 was sourced from the United States, Italy and Spain. PBMCs, B-cell-depleted T cells, or T cells provided the cDNA or gDNA that made up the material.

Authors' methods: Estimation of nucleated cell counts was performed using reference gene primer amplification. Sequencing was performed with immunoSEQ multiplex PCR; in TCRdb, only in-frame clones are kept and a portion is missing. That table is the source of V, J and clone size, and D and trimming were worked out from the DNA. The sample contains under 300,000 clones, 70% to 90% of which appear only once. The germline CDR1 and CDR2 sequences are SEHNR and FQNEAQ (reference sequence). The CDR3 runs to 13 residues. The V segment lost 9 bases and the J segment 1 base; nucleotides outside the gene matches: 3. The sample holds one count of this clone.

The clonotype originates from a woman in her thirties or forties with acute COVID-19. Sequenced input: PBMCs or T cells enriched from blood (not recorded which). V and J are TRBV7-9 and TRBJ2-7, with 10 bases aligning to TRBD1. For the CDR3, the DNA is TGTGCCAGTGGGGGACAGGGGTCCTACGAGCAGTACTTC. Protein product: CASGGQGSYEQYF.